A single sample gave rise to the 9 T cell receptor beta chains below, sequenced in a study of blood T cell repertoires in COVID-19. The protocol was immunoSEQ multiplex PCR, while the TCRdb copy is restricted to in-frame clones and leaves out a portion. The table records about 480,000 clones, about nine tenths of them present only once. The sequencing sample was made of peripheral blood. These receptors were taken from a woman between 50 and 59 years old with COVID-19, enrolled during active disease.

This clone was counted a single time. This chain uses TRBV6-4 with TRBJ2-4; no definite D call. Deletions cut 4 bases from V and 0 bases from J, with 13 bases between. Germline V lookup: CDR1 MRHNA, CDR2 SNTAGT. This CDR3 is 16 amino acids long. The CDR3 sequence: CASSAHFGLAKNIQYF. The CDR3 bases are TGTGCCAGCAGTGCCCACTTCGGGTTAGCCAAAAACATTCAGTACTTC.

The chain carries TRBV10-1 and TRBJ2-7; TRBD1 agrees at 10 bases. The CDR3 is 13 residues long. CDR1 and CDR2 (germline): WNHNN, SYGVQD (reference sequence). V trimming: 10 bases; J trimming: 3 bases; junction bases outside the gene matches: 6. The CDR3: CATRGQGIYEQYF. For the CDR3, the DNA is TGCGCCACCCGGGGACAGGGGATCTACGAGCAGTACTTC.

The J gene is TRBJ2-1, the V gene TRBV24-1; D is uncertain. Per the germline V gene, CDR1 is KGHDR and CDR2 is SFDVKD. CDR3 size: 14 residues. The germline V and J ends were trimmed by 5 bases and 5 bases, with 12 bases remaining between them. In nucleotides, the CDR3 is TGTGCCACCAGTGTGGCCGGGTCCGACAATGAGCAGTTCTTC. Protein product: CATSVAGSDNEQFF.

The chain joins TRBV18 to TRBJ1-4; D call uncertain. Trimming shortened V by 3 bases and J by 3 bases, and 5 bases separated the two germline ends. There are 13 residues in the CDR3. CDR1 and CDR2 from the germline V gene are KGHSH and LQKENI. The CDR3: CASSPGPNEKLFF. The DNA for the CDR3 is TGTGCCAGCTCACCTGGGCCTAATGAAAAACTGTTTTTT.

This sequence joins TRBV27 and TRBJ1-2, with 10 bases fitting TRBD1. Germline CDR1 and CDR2: MNHEY and SMNVEV (reference sequence). V lost 2 bases to trimming and J lost 4 bases; unmatched junction nucleotides: 1. This CDR3 has 14 residues. In nucleotides, the CDR3 is TGTGCCAGCAGTTTAAGGGACAGGGGCTATGGCTACACCTTC. The encoded protein is CASSLRDRGYGYTF.

About this clone: This sample also contains other DNA sequences that code for the same CDR3. CDR3 DNA sequence: TGTGCCAGCAGTTCCCAGGGGAATCAGCCCCAGCATTTT. Translation gives CASSSQGNQPQHF. The chain employs TRBV6-5 and TRBJ1-5; D might be TRBD1 (6 bases). There are 13 residues in the CDR3. Germline CDR1 MNHEY, CDR2 SVGAGI. Deletions cut 4 bases from V and 4 bases from J, with 8 bases between.

The chain carries TRBV6-5 and TRBJ1-2, with 10 positions matching TRBD1. Per the germline V gene, CDR1 is MNHEY and CDR2 is SVGAGI. Trimming removed 5 bases from V and 4 bases from J; junction bases left unmatched: 7. This CDR3 region has 15 residues. CDR3 in amino acids: CASSLGGTGVYGYTF. For the CDR3, the DNA is TGTGCCAGCAGTCTAGGAGGGACAGGGGTCTATGGCTACACCTTC.

This clone occurred once. This sequence joins TRBV19 and TRBJ2-3; weak D call: TRBD1 (6 bases). The CDR3 contains 14 residues. CDR1 and CDR2 (germline): LNHDA, SQIVND (reference sequence). V was pared by 5 bases and J by 6 bases, with 15 bases between. CDR3 sequence reads: CASSVGATADTQYF. Here the CDR3 DNA reads TGTGCCAGTAGTGTGGGGGCAACCGCGGATACGCAGTATTTT.

A word on this clone: The sample has other DNA sequences that encode this CDR3 too. This chain uses TRBV30 with TRBJ1-5; TRBD1 might be the D (5 bases). V gave up 4 bases and J gave up 0 bases, with 10 bases separating them. Germline CDR1 is GTSNPN and CDR2 is SVGIG (reference sequence). The CDR3 is 14 residues long. As DNA, the CDR3 is TGTGCCTGGAATTCCGGGGGTAGCAATCAGCCCCAGCATTTT. Its protein product is CAWNSGGSNQPQHF.